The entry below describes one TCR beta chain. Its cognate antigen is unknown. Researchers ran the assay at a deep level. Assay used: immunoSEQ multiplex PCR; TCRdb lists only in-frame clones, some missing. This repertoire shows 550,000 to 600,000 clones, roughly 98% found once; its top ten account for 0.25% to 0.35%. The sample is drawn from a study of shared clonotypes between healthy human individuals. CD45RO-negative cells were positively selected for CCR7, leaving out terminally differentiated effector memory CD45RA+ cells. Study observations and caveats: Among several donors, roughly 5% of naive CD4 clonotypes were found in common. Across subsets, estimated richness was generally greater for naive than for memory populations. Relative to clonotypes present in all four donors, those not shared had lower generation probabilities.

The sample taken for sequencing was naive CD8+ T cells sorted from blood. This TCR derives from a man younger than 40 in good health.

The CDR3 sequence: CASSSAGGSYEQYF. Written as DNA, the CDR3 is TGTGCCAGCAGTTCGGCGGGAGGCTCCTACGAGCAGTACTTC. This chain joins TRBV28 and TRBJ2-7, with 8 bases identical to TRBD2. Germline assignment: CDR1 MDHEN and CDR2 SYDVKM. V lost 4 bases to trimming and J lost 0 bases; unmatched junction nucleotides: 2. This CDR3 is built from 14 residues. Together with reference TRBV28 and TRBJ2-7, the CDR3 gives the full variable domain: DVKVTQSSRYLVKRTGEKVFLECVQDMDHENMFWYRQDPGLGLRLIYFSYDVKMKEKGDIPEGYSVSREKKERFSLILESASTNQTSMYLCASSSAGGSYEQYFGPGTRLTVT.